The clone carrying this TCR beta chain was counted a few times. Its antigen is still unknown. TCRdb's table, derived via immunoSEQ multiplex PCR, lists solely in-frame clones and lacks some. The data hold 100,000 or so clones, with approximately 87% observed a single time. The CDR3 runs to 15 residues. The germline V gene has CDR1 SEHNR and CDR2 FQNEAQ (reference sequence). V was pared by 1 base and J by 0 bases, with 10 bases between. The sample belongs to a study of T cell responses to AZD1222 COVID-19 vaccine. Overall study results and limits: Two doses of AZD1222 preceded a rise in Spike-specific TCR breadth and depth. Donors were chiefly white British, with a greater number of females, and clonal diversity was perhaps underestimated.

Second doses were pooled across both intervals (about 4 or about 12 weeks). Material: peripheral blood, obtained 28 days after the second AZD1222 dose. The TCR originated in an adult who received the AZD1222 COVID-19 vaccine. V gene TRBV7-9 combines with J gene TRBJ2-7; D possibly corresponds to TRBD1 (6 bases). CDR3 sequence reads: CASSLGQGYSYEQYF. The CDR3 DNA reads TGTGCCAGCAGCTTAGGCCAGGGGTACTCCTACGAGCAGTACTTC.